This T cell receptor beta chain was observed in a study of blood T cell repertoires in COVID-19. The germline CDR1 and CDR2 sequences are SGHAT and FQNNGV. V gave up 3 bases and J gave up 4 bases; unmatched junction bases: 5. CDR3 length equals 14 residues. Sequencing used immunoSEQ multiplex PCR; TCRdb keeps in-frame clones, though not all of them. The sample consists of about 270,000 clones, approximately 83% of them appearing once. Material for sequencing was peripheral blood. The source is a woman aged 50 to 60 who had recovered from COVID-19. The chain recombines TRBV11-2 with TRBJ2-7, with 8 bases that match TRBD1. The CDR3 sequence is CASSFDRGGYEQYF. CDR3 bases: TGTGCCAGCAGCTTCGACAGGGGCGGTTACGAGCAGTACTTC.